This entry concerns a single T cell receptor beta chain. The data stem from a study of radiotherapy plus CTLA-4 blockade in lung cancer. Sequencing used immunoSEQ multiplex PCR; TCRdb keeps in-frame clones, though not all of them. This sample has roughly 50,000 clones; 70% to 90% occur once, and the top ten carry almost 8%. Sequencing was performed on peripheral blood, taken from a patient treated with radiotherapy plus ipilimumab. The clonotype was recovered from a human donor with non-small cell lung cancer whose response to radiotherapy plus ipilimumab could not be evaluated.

CDR3 sequence (DNA): TGTGCCAGCAGCCCGAGAACAGGGATGGAAGAAAAACTGTTTTTT. This codes for CASSPRTGMEEKLFF. The genes are TRBV7-2 and TRBJ1-4, with a possible D match to TRBD1 (6 bases). CDR1 and CDR2 from the germline V gene are SGHTA and FQGNSA. V lost 5 bases to trimming and J lost 8 bases, with 18 bases between them. This CDR3 is 15 amino acids long.